The 20 T cell receptor beta chains presented below share a single source sample, sequenced in a study of shared clonotypes between healthy human individuals. Positively selected for CCR7, the CD45RO-negative cells used as naive CD8 cells excluded terminally differentiated effector memory CD45RA+ cells. TCRdb's table, derived via immunoSEQ multiplex PCR, lists solely in-frame clones and lacks some. The sample yields approximately 1.9 million clones, 93% seen once. Sequencing was carried out using naive CD8+ T cells from PBMCs. The receptors were gathered from a man aged 18 to 29 in good health. Some clones in this sample may be carry-over from other donors' samples.

The chain carries TRBV14 and TRBJ2-7, with a possible D match to TRBD1 (5 bases). Trimming cost V 3 bases and J 2 bases, with 5 bases left between them. CDR3 length: 12 amino acids. Looked up from germline, CDR1 is SGHDN and CDR2 is FVKESK. DNA of the CDR3: TGTGCCAGCAGCCAGGACACCTACGAGCAGTACTTC. It translates to CASSQDTYEQYF.

This clone was seen once. V is TRBV9 and J is TRBJ1-1; the match to TRBD1 covers 8 bases. V gave up 4 bases and J gave up 4 bases; unmatched junction bases: 3. Germline values: CDR1 SGDLS, CDR2 YYNGEE. There are 13 residues in the CDR3. CDR3 region: CASSLTGVTEAFF. DNA for the CDR3: TGTGCCAGCAGCCTGACAGGGGTCACTGAAGCTTTCTTT. Complete variable domain (other parts from reference TRBV9 and TRBJ1-1): DSGVTQTPKHLITATGQRVTLRCSPRSGDLSVYWYQQSLDQGLQFLIQYYNGEERAKGNILERFSAQQFPDLHSELNLSSLELGDSALYFCASSLTGVTEAFFGQGTRLTVV.

This sequence joins TRBV2 and TRBJ2-3, with D maybe TRBD2 (9 bases). V lost 8 bases and J 4 bases, leaving 28 bases between the germline ends. Germline V gene sequence: CDR1 SNHLY, CDR2 FYNNEI. The CDR3 loop spans 18 amino acids. The CDR3 region has the DNA TGTGCCAGCTCCCCAAAGGCGCTAGCGGGACAGGAGGCAGATACGCAGTATTTT. It specifies CASSPKALAGQEADTQYF.

The chain joins TRBV9 to TRBJ2-1; D gene unclear. CDR1 and CDR2 (germline): SGDLS, YYNGEE. The CDR3 runs 17 residues. Trimming pared 3 bases from V and 5 bases from J, leaving 21 bases between. The chain's CDR3 is CASSAVPRVHTHNEQFF. The CDR3, as DNA: TGTGCCAGCAGCGCTGTCCCAAGGGTTCACACACACAATGAGCAGTTCTTC.

J is TRBJ2-7 and V is TRBV7-8, with D perhaps matching TRBD1 (5 bases). The CDR3 has 18 amino acids. Trimming pared 3 bases from V and 1 base from J, leaving 22 bases between. CDR1 is SGHVS and CDR2 is FQNEAQ in the germline V gene. The CDR3 coding sequence is TGTGCCAGCAGCTTGGCACTCTATGGGGCAGGGATGTCCTACGAGCAGTACTTC. Protein sequence: CASSLALYGAGMSYEQYF.

This chain links TRBV6-1 with TRBJ1-2; tentative D call: TRBD1 (6 bases). Germline CDR1 and CDR2: MNHNS and SASEGT. The V end was cut by 8 bases, the J end by 8 bases, with 12 bases between. The CDR3 extends over 11 amino acids. As DNA, the CDR3 is TGTGCCAGCGGCCCGGGGGGCGGCTACACCTTC. Translation: CASGPGGGYTF.

The V and J genes are TRBV4-1 and TRBJ1-5; 10 positions agree with TRBD1. The CDR3 consists of 17 residues. With 1 base clipped from V and 7 bases from J, the junction kept 10 bases outside the gene matches. Germline V lookup: CDR1 MGHRA, CDR2 YSYEKL. The CDR3 DNA sequence: TGCGCCAGCAGCCAAGTTTTTATAGGGGGACAGGGGCAGCCCCAGCATTTT. Amino acid sequence: CASSQVFIGGQGQPQHF.

V and J are TRBV28 and TRBJ2-7; D is possibly TRBD1 (6 bases). The germline V gene encodes CDR1 MDHEN and CDR2 SYDVKM. V gave up 2 bases and J gave up 5 bases, with 13 bases separating them. The CDR3 extends over 14 amino acids. The CDR3: CASSLTGPLDEQYF. The CDR3 coding sequence is TGTGCCAGCAGTTTAACAGGGCCGTTGGACGAGCAGTACTTC.

This clone was seen once. At one boundary the junction diverges from the germline segment, which might be a read error. The CDR3: CAGSQSSTSRGPKGETQYF. CDR3 DNA sequence: TGCGCCGGCAGCCAAAGCAGCACATCCCGGGGGCCCAAGGGAGAGACCCAGTACTTC. This sequence joins TRBV4-1 and TRBJ2-5, with D perhaps assigned TRBD1 or TRBD2 (6 bases each). Germline CDR1 and CDR2: MGHRA and YSYEKL. The CDR3 loop spans 19 amino acids.

This sequence joins TRBV11-1 and TRBJ2-1; 7 positions match TRBD1. This CDR3 comprises 14 residues. In germline, CDR1 is SGHAT, CDR2 FQDESV (reference sequence). J gave up 5 bases and V 8 bases, and 9 bases lay outside the gene matches. The CDR3 bases are TGTGCCAGCGGTTCCGGGACAGTGGACAATGAGCAGTTCTTC. It translates to CASGSGTVDNEQFF. The entire variable domain, with the rest obtained from reference TRBV11-1 and TRBJ2-1, is as follows: EAEVAQSPRYKITEKSQAVAFWCDPISGHATLYWYRQILGQGPELLVQFQDESVVDDSQLPKDRFSAERLKGVDSTLKIQPAELGDSAMYLCASGSGTVDNEQFFGPGTRLTVL.

This chain uses TRBV7-9 with TRBJ1-2; D gene ambiguous. The CDR3 totals 14 residues. Trimming removed 4 bases at V and 5 bases at J, with 14 bases between. CDR1 and CDR2 from the germline V gene are SEHNR and FQNEAQ (reference sequence). The CDR3 protein is CASSSGHSTYGYTF. The CDR3 coding sequence is TGTGCCAGCAGCTCGGGCCACTCGACGTATGGCTACACCTTC. Combining the CDR3 with reference TRBV7-9 and TRBJ1-2 gives the whole variable domain DTGVSQNPRHKITKRGQNVTFRCDPISEHNRLYWYRQTLGQGPEFLTYFQNEAQLEKSRLLSDRFSAERPKGSFSTLEIQRTEQGDSAMYLCASSSGHSTYGYTFGSGTRLTVV.

This clone was counted a single time. The genes are TRBV28 and TRBJ2-7, with 14 bases lining up with TRBD2. The germline CDR1 and CDR2 sequences are MDHEN and SYDVKM. The CDR3 length is 19 residues. The V gene end was trimmed by 6 bases and the J gene end by 5 bases; junction bases not matched to a gene: 18. CDR3 amino acids: CASRTARTSGRHPLDEQYF. In DNA, the CDR3 is TGTGCCAGCAGAACCGCGCGGACTAGCGGGAGGCACCCACTGGACGAGCAGTACTTC.

CDR3 coding DNA: TGTGCCAGTAGTACGCCGGGACCCGCGGGCAATCAGCCCCAGCATTTT. The encoded protein is CASSTPGPAGNQPQHF. The chain couples TRBV19 to TRBJ1-5; a possible D gene is TRBD1 (5 bases). The CDR3 extends over 16 amino acids. CDR1 LNHDA and CDR2 SQIVND come from the germline V gene (reference sequence). Trimming cost V 4 bases and J 2 bases, with 15 bases left between them.

This clone has a single count. The gene calls are TRBV13 and TRBJ1-5; maybe TRBD1 (6 bases). V was clipped by 0 bases and J by 5 bases, with 8 bases between them. This CDR3 is 14 amino acids long. The germline V gene encodes CDR1 PRHDT and CDR2 FYEKMQ (reference sequence). DNA for the CDR3: TGTGCCAGCAGCTTAGGGGGGGCGGATCAGCCCCAGCATTTT. Residues: CASSLGGADQPQHF.

The rearrangement uses TRBV9 and TRBJ2-5; 9 nucleotides match TRBD2. Germline values: CDR1 SGDLS, CDR2 YYNGEE. The length of the CDR3 is 15 residues. V gave up 0 bases and J gave up 5 bases; unmatched junction bases: 5. The CDR3 reads CASSVGREGLETQYF. The DNA for the CDR3 is TGTGCCAGCAGCGTAGGGCGGGAGGGCCTGGAGACCCAGTACTTC.

The chain employs TRBV15 and TRBJ2-7; the match to TRBD2 covers 10 bases. This CDR3 region has 15 residues. CDR1 and CDR2 from the germline V gene are LNHNV and YYDKDF (reference sequence). J gave up 5 bases and V 5 bases, and 9 bases lay outside the gene matches. CDR3 residues: CATSRKREGRNEQYF. The CDR3 DNA reads TGTGCCACCAGCCGAAAGCGGGAGGGGAGGAACGAGCAGTACTTC.

CDR3 amino acids: CASSWNWGSQETQYF. Here the CDR3 DNA reads TGTGCCAGCAGCTGGAATTGGGGCAGTCAAGAGACCCAGTACTTC. The chain links TRBV7-9 to TRBJ2-5; weak D call: TRBD1 (5 bases). This CDR3 is built from 15 residues. Germline V lookup: CDR1 SEHNR, CDR2 FQNEAQ (reference sequence). Trimming left V 4 bases short and J 2 bases short, with 14 bases between.

This chain connects TRBV12-5 to TRBJ1-2, with 8 bases fitting TRBD1. CDR3 length: 18 amino acids. Looked up from germline, CDR1 is LGHNT and CDR2 is FRNRAP. The junction had 16 bases not matched to a gene; V was cut back by 2 bases and J by 5 bases. The CDR3 loop is CASGLIDPTGGNFYGYTF. The CDR3 DNA follows: TGTGCTAGTGGTTTGATAGATCCCACAGGGGGAAATTTTTATGGCTACACCTTC.

The chain carries TRBV7-9 and TRBJ2-1; D possibly corresponds to TRBD2 (5 bases). This CDR3 is 13 amino acids long. Trimming shortened V by 2 bases and J by 8 bases, and 10 bases separated the two germline ends. The germline V gene encodes CDR1 SEHNR and CDR2 FQNEAQ (reference sequence). CDR3 loop: CASSLPTNYEQFF. DNA of the CDR3: TGTGCCAGCAGCTTACCGACTAACTATGAGCAGTTCTTC.

V and J are TRBV28 and TRBJ1-3, with D possibly being TRBD1 (6 bases). The V and J ends lost 6 bases and 8 bases respectively, with 20 bases between them. Germline V gene sequence: CDR1 MDHEN, CDR2 SYDVKM. The CDR3 totals 15 residues. Here the CDR3 DNA reads TGTGCCAGCAGGTCTACAGGGTCGGTCTTGGACACCATATATTTT. Amino acids: CASRSTGSVLDTIYF.